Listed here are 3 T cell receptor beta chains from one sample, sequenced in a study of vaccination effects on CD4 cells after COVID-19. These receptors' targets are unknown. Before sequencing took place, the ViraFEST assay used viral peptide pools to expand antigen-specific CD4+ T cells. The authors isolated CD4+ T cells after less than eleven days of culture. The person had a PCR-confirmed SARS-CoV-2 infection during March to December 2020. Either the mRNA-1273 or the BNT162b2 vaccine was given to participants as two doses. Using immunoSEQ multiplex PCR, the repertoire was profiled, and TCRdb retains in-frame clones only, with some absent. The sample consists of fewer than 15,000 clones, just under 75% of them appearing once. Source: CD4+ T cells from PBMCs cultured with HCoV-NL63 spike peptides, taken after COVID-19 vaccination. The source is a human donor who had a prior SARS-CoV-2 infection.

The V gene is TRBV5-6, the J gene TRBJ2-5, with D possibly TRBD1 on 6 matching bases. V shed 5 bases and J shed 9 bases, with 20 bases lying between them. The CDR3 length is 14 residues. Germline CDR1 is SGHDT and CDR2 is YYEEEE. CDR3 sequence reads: CASSFRQGPLAQYF. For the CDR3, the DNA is TGTGCCAGCAGTTTCCGCCAGGGGCCTCTGGCCCAGTACTTC.

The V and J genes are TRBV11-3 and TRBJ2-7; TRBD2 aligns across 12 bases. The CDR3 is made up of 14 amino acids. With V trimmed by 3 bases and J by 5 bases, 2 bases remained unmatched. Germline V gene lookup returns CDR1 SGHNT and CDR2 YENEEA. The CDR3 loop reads CASSLTSGSDEQYF. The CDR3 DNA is TGTGCCAGCAGCTTGACTAGCGGGAGTGACGAGCAGTACTTC.

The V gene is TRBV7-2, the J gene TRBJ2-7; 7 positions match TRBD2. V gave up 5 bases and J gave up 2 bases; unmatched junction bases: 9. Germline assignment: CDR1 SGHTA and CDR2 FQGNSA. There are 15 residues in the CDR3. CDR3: CASSGGGSGAYEQYF. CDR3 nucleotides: TGTGCCAGCAGCGGGGGGGGTAGCGGAGCCTACGAGCAGTACTTC.